A single sample gave rise to the 4 T cell receptor beta chains below, sequenced in a study of shared clonotypes between healthy human individuals. Repertoires were generated with immunoSEQ multiplex PCR, while TCRdb's copy carries only in-frame clones and drops some. The sample shows a few million clones, approximately 94% of them seen only once. Material for sequencing was naive CD4+ T cells sorted from blood. The subset here: CD45RA+ positively selected. These receptors were obtained from a man aged 18 to 30 in good health.

This rearrangement joins TRBV11-3 to TRBJ2-5; D might be TRBD2 (5 bases). The germline V gene encodes CDR1 SGHNT and CDR2 YENEEA. V lost 1 base and J lost 4, with 13 bases in between. The CDR3 length is 15 residues. CDR3 in DNA: TGTGCCAGCAGCTTAGGCAGCGGCGGCTTAGAGACCCAGTACTTC. Translating gives CASSLGSGGLETQYF.

The chain has TRBV4-1 and TRBJ1-5, with D tentatively TRBD1 (5 bases). Deletions cut 4 bases from V and 0 bases from J, with 25 bases between. Germline CDR1 reads MGHRA; CDR2 reads YSYEKL. The CDR3 covers 20 residues. The CDR3 here is CASSPRVDGDSYYSNQPQHF. For the CDR3, the DNA is TGCGCCAGCAGCCCAAGGGTAGATGGTGACAGCTACTATAGCAATCAGCCCCAGCATTTT.

This sequence joins TRBV30 and TRBJ2-3; 8 positions match TRBD1. J lost 6 bases, V lost 1 base, and 3 bases had no gene match. Germline CDR1 and CDR2: GTSNPN and SVGIG (reference sequence). The CDR3 contains 13 residues. CDR3 in amino acids: CAWSARDRDTQYF. In nucleotides, the CDR3 is TGTGCCTGGAGTGCCCGGGACAGGGATACGCAGTATTTT.

The chain couples TRBV7-2 to TRBJ2-5, with D uncertain. Germline CDR1 SGHTA, CDR2 FQGNSA. This CDR3 has 16 amino acids. V was cut by 1 base and J by 2 bases, with 14 bases left in between. CDR3 nucleotide sequence: TGTGCCAGCAGCTTAGTAGGCAGGCTAGTACAAGAGACCCAGTACTTC. Protein product: CASSLVGRLVQETQYF.